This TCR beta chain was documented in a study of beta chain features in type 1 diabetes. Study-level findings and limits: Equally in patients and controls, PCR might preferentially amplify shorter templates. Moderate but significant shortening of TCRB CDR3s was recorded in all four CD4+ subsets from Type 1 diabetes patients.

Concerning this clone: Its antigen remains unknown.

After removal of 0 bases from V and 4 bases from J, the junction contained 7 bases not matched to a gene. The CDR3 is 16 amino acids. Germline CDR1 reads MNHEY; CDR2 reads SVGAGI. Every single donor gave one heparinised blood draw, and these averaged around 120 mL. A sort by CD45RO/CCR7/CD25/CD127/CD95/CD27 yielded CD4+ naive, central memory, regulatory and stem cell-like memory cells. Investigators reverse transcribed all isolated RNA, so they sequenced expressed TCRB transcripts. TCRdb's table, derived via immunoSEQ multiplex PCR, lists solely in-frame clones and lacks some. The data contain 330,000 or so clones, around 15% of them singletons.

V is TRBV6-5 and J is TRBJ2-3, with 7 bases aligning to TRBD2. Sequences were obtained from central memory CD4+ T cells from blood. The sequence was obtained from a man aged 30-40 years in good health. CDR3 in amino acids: CASSYSYPRGADTQYF. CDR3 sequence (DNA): TGTGCCAGCAGTTACTCATATCCACGGGGGGCAGATACGCAGTATTTT.